The 24 T cell receptor beta chains reported below all come from one sample, sequenced in a study of OX40 agonist ivuxolimab in advanced cancers. Measured with immunoSEQ multiplex PCR; TCRdb has only the in-frame clones, and not every one. Of some 110,000 clones listed, 85% to 95% are singletons. Sample: CD4+ or CD8+ T cells sorted from blood, taken in a trial of the OX40 agonist ivuxolimab. The receptors originated from an adult with an advanced solid tumor such as melanoma, head and neck, liver or kidney cancer.

The chain has TRBV2 and TRBJ2-3; 10 nucleotides line up with TRBD2. Germline loops: CDR1 SNHLY, CDR2 FYNNEI. V lost 7 bases and J lost 8; bases outside the gene matches: 18. This CDR3 spans 17 amino acids. The DNA of the CDR3 is TGTGCCAGCACGCAAGCGGGAGGGCCTAGGGGGTTTGGTACGCAGTATTTT. It specifies CASTQAGGPRGFGTQYF. Full variable domain (outside the CDR3, taken from reference TRBV2 and TRBJ2-3): EPEVTQTPSHQVTQMGQEVILRCVPISNHLYFYWYRQILGQKVEFLVSFYNNEISEKSEIFDDQFSVERPDGSNFTLKIRSTKLEDSAMYFCASTQAGGPRGFGTQYFGPGTRLTVL.

This clone was observed a handful of times. This sequence joins TRBV28 and TRBJ2-5; 7 positions agree with TRBD2. Trimming at V came to 3 bases and at J to 2 bases, leaving 12 bases not matched to a gene. This CDR3 has 17 residues. Germline-derived CDR1 and CDR2 are MDHEN and SYDVKM. The CDR3 nucleotides read TGTGCCAGCAGTTTTGGGAGGGACCCAGAGCATCAAGAGACCCAGTACTTC. This codes for CASSFGRDPEHQETQYF. Full variable domain (outside the CDR3, taken from reference TRBV28 and TRBJ2-5): DVKVTQSSRYLVKRTGEKVFLECVQDMDHENMFWYRQDPGLGLRLIYFSYDVKMKEKGDIPEGYSVSREKKERFSLILESASTNQTSMYLCASSFGRDPEHQETQYFGPGTRLLVL.

CDR3 coding DNA: TGTGCCAGCAGACAGGCTCAGCCCCAGCATTTT. As protein: CASRQAQPQHF. V and J are TRBV28 and TRBJ1-5; TRBD1 is a possible D gene (5 bases). This CDR3 is 11 amino acids long. V lost 6 bases and J 6 bases, leaving 6 bases between the germline ends. Germline V CDR1 and CDR2: MDHEN, SYDVKM.

The gene calls are TRBV4-3 and TRBJ2-3; D remains unclear. This CDR3 contains 17 residues. Looked up from germline, CDR1 is LGHNA and CDR2 is YSLEER. V gave up 0 bases and J gave up 2 bases, with 15 bases separating them. The CDR3 region has the DNA TGCGCCAGCAGCCAAGATCCAGGTAGGATCTCCACAGATACGCAGTATTTT. This encodes CASSQDPGRISTDTQYF.

The chain employs TRBV18 and TRBJ2-6; 12 bases fit TRBD1. Germline V gene data show CDR1 as KGHSH and CDR2 as LQKENI. The CDR3 has 18 amino acids. The trim removed 0 bases at V and 3 bases at J, leaving 3 bases unmatched. The CDR3 reads CASSPPGTGGRGANVLTF. The DNA for the CDR3 is TGTGCCAGCTCACCACCCGGGACAGGGGGCCGTGGGGCCAACGTCCTGACTTTC.

The genes are TRBV19 and TRBJ1-1; 8 nucleotides line up with TRBD1. The CDR3 covers 16 residues. CDR1 LNHDA and CDR2 SQIVND come from the germline V gene (reference sequence). V was pared by 5 bases and J by 9 bases, with 17 bases of the junction left unmatched. The CDR3 spells CASSPGPGQVSGKAFF. The CDR3 DNA reads TGTGCCAGTAGTCCAGGACCGGGACAGGTCTCCGGGAAAGCTTTCTTT.

The chain has TRBV25-1 and TRBJ1-6; D ambiguous. This CDR3 has 12 residues. Per the germline V gene, CDR1 is MGHDK and CDR2 is SYGVNS. V was clipped by 6 bases and J by 8 bases, with 8 bases between them. CDR3 bases: TGTGCCAGCAGGGCAGACTATTCACCCCTCCACTTT. It translates to CASRADYSPLHF.

The chain is built from TRBV7-9 and TRBJ2-1; D possibly corresponds to TRBD2 (5 bases). Trimming shortened V by 4 bases and J by 7 bases, and 17 bases separated the two germline ends. CDR1 and CDR2 (germline): SEHNR, FQNEAQ (reference sequence). This CDR3 region has 15 residues. The CDR3 reads CASSSSAGERNEQFF. CDR3 DNA sequence: TGTGCCAGCAGCTCCTCTGCCGGGGAGCGGAATGAGCAGTTCTTC.

V and J are TRBV2 and TRBJ2-3; 10 bases line up with TRBD2. The length of the CDR3 is 14 residues. With 7 bases clipped from V and 1 base from J, the junction kept 2 bases outside the gene matches. CDR1 and CDR2 (germline): SNHLY, FYNNEI. The CDR3 DNA is TGTGCCAGCATCGGGACTAGCGGCACAGATACGCAGTATTTT. Its protein is CASIGTSGTDTQYF.

This clone was seen only once. The chain joins TRBV4-3 to TRBJ2-5, with no clear D. Germline V gene data show CDR1 as LGHNA and CDR2 as YSLEER. Trimming shortened V by 0 bases and J by 1 base, and 9 bases separated the two germline ends. This CDR3 is built from 15 residues. This chain's CDR3 is CASSQDSQTQETQYF. CDR3 DNA: TGCGCCAGCAGCCAAGATTCCCAAACCCAAGAGACCCAGTACTTC.

The rearrangement links TRBV14 to TRBJ1-2; TRBD1 matches 8 bases. Germline CDR1 and CDR2: SGHDN and FVKESK. V was pared by 4 bases and J by 3 bases, with 7 bases of the junction left unmatched. The CDR3 length is 15 residues. CDR3 amino acids: CASSLGQGSYYGYTF. As DNA, the CDR3 is TGTGCCAGCAGCCTTGGACAGGGTTCGTACTATGGCTACACCTTC.

The rearrangement joins TRBV6-5 to TRBJ1-2; D is unresolved. Trimming took 0 bases from V and 7 from J, leaving 18 bases between them. The CDR3 sequence is 16 residues long. Germline-derived CDR1 and CDR2 are MNHEY and SVGAGI. The CDR3 loop is CASSYSRGLDFGGYTF. The CDR3 DNA follows: TGTGCCAGCAGTTACTCGAGAGGGTTAGACTTCGGTGGCTACACCTTC.

V and J are TRBV18 and TRBJ2-1, with no clear D. V was cut by 4 bases and J by 4 bases, with 14 bases left in between. The CDR3 sequence is 15 residues long. Germline CDR1 is KGHSH and CDR2 is LQKENI. The CDR3 DNA follows: TGTGCCAGCTCACAACAGAGTGGCAGATACAATGAGCAGTTCTTC. Its protein product is CASSQQSGRYNEQFF. Variable domain in full (rest from reference TRBV18 and TRBJ2-1): NAGVMQNPRHLVRRRGQEARLRCSPMKGHSHVYWYRQLPEEGLKFMVYLQKENIIDESGMPKERFSAEFPKEGPSILRIQQVVRGDSAAYFCASSQQSGRYNEQFFGPGTRLTVL.

V gene TRBV5-1 combines with J gene TRBJ1-3; D is undetermined. The CDR3 consists of 15 residues. Trimming took off 4 bases at V and 3 bases at J, with 14 bases between the two ends. Germline-derived CDR1 and CDR2 are SGHRS and YFSETQ. The CDR3 DNA is TGCGCCAGCAGCAGCTTGGGATCGGGTGGAAACACCATATATTTT. This gives the protein CASSSLGSGGNTIYF.

This sequence joins TRBV6-5 and TRBJ2-1, with 8 bases that match TRBD2. Germline V gene sequence: CDR1 MNHEY, CDR2 SVGAGI. This CDR3 region has 13 residues. Trimming removed 4 bases from V and 7 bases from J; junction bases left unmatched: 3. CDR3 nucleotides: TGTGCCAGCAGTTTAACGGGGGGGAATGAGCAGTTCTTC. This encodes CASSLTGGNEQFF.

The chain employs TRBV30 and TRBJ2-1, with 16 bases fitting TRBD2. The CDR3 runs to 17 residues. Trimming took 4 bases from V and 5 from J; bases not matched to a gene: 8. Per the germline V gene, CDR1 is GTSNPN and CDR2 is SVGIG (reference sequence). CDR3 nucleotides: TGTGCCTGGACCCTCGGGACTAGCGGGAGGGCCGACAATGAGCAGTTCTTC. Translated, it gives CAWTLGTSGRADNEQFF.

This rearrangement joins TRBV18 to TRBJ2-2, with D unclear. The CDR3 sequence is 14 residues long. Trimming cost V 0 bases and J 6 bases, with 8 bases left between them. CDR1 is KGHSH, CDR2 LQKENI, per germline. CDR3 protein: CASSPPGFAGELFF. The CDR3 nucleotides are TGTGCCAGCTCACCACCGGGGTTCGCCGGGGAGCTGTTTTTT.

The chain employs TRBV15 and TRBJ1-5; TRBD1 agrees at 8 bases. Trimming took 2 bases from V and 7 from J; bases not matched to a gene: 1. CDR3 length: 13 amino acids. Germline CDR1 and CDR2: LNHNV and YYDKDF (reference sequence). For the CDR3, the DNA is TGTGCCACCAGCAGATCAGGGGGCCAGCCCCAGCATTTT. Translated: CATSRSGGQPQHF.

This chain links TRBV11-3 with TRBJ1-2; TRBD1 agrees at 7 bases. After removal of 2 bases from V and 6 bases from J, the junction contained 9 bases not matched to a gene. The CDR3 spans 15 residues. CDR1 is SGHNT, CDR2 YENEEA, per germline. The CDR3 region is CASSLRAGGGDGYTF. The CDR3 region has the DNA TGTGCCAGCAGCTTACGTGCAGGGGGAGGGGATGGCTACACCTTC.

The chain carries TRBV2 and TRBJ2-3; the match to TRBD1 covers 8 bases. With V trimmed by 6 bases and J by 3 bases, 8 bases remained unmatched. The length of the CDR3 is 15 residues. Germline CDR1 is SNHLY and CDR2 is FYNNEI. The CDR3 nucleotides are TGTGCCAGCAGGCTACAGGGGGTTGGGACAGATACGCAGTATTTT. Encoded protein: CASRLQGVGTDTQYF.

The gene calls are TRBV7-8 and TRBJ2-2; 9 nucleotides match TRBD2. This CDR3 is 19 amino acids long. V lost 0 bases, J lost 6 bases, and 14 bases stayed unmatched. Germline loops: CDR1 SGHVS, CDR2 FQNEAQ. The CDR3 here is CASSLALASGKPPSGELFF. DNA for the CDR3: TGTGCCAGCAGCTTAGCCCTCGCTAGCGGGAAGCCTCCATCCGGGGAGCTGTTTTTT.

This sequence joins TRBV5-6 and TRBJ2-1; D ambiguous. V gave up 2 bases and J gave up 6 bases, with 6 bases separating them. Germline CDR1 is SGHDT and CDR2 is YYEEEE. The CDR3 is 12 residues long. The CDR3 sequence is CASSFHSNEQFF. CDR3 sequence (DNA): TGTGCCAGCAGCTTTCACTCCAATGAGCAGTTCTTC.

The chain uses TRBV28 and TRBJ1-4; the D gene is possibly TRBD1 (5 bases). The ends were cut back, 5 bases at V and 9 bases at J, with 19 bases in the middle. This CDR3 is 15 amino acids long. Per germline, CDR1 MDHEN and CDR2 SYDVKM. Written as DNA, the CDR3 is TGTGCCAGCAGTCCCCCGGGCGCGGAGGGGCAAAAACTGTTTTTT. This encodes CASSPPGAEGQKLFF.

The chain recombines TRBV2 with TRBJ2-1; 8 bases fit TRBD2. Per germline, CDR1 SNHLY and CDR2 FYNNEI. There are 14 residues in the CDR3. Trimming at V came to 4 bases and at J to 6 bases, leaving 5 bases not matched to a gene. The chain's CDR3 is CASSAREGGNEQFF. In DNA, the CDR3 is TGTGCCAGCAGTGCACGGGAGGGCGGCAATGAGCAGTTCTTC.